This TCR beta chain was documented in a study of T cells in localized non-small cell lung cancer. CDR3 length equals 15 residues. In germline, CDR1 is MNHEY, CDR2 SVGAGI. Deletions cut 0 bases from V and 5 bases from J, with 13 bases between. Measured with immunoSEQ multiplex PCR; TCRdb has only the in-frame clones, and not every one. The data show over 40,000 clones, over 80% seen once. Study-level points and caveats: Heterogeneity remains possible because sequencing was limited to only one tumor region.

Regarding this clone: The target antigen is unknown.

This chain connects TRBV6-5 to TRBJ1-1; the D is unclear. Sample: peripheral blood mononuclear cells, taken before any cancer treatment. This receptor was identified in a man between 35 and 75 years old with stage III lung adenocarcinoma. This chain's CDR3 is CASSYSMAPGTEAFF. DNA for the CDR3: TGTGCCAGCAGTTACTCGATGGCACCCGGGACTGAAGCTTTCTTT.